What follows describes a single T cell receptor (beta chain). As yet, its antigen is unknown. The sample comes from a study of blood T cell dynamics during melanoma immunotherapy. Study summary: Patients with metastatic melanoma got pembrolizumab or nivolumab-ipilimumab as first-line care. Findings and caveats of the study: The most clonal sorted CD8+ subset, immune-effector cells, was closest to cell-free DNA CDR3 sequences.

The time point: pre-treatment baseline. Samples come from before therapy and from week 3 after the first blockade cycle. The length of the CDR3 is 13 residues. The germline V and J ends were trimmed by 5 bases and 7 bases, with 11 bases remaining between them. Per germline, CDR1 SGHAT and CDR2 FQNNGV. Assay: immunoSEQ multiplex PCR; the TCRdb copy retains only in-frame clones and omits some. The sample has roughly 1,400 clones, more than 65% seen once; the top ten hold about a third. Sample: central memory CD8+ T cells from blood, taken from a patient treated with checkpoint blockade. The chain combines TRBV11-2 with TRBJ2-2; no clear D. The sequence was collected from a human donor with melanoma. The CDR3 is CASSLRVDGELFF. The CDR3 bases are TGTGCCAGCAGCCTAAGGGTCGACGGGGAGCTGTTTTTT.